The 32 T cell receptor beta chains below come from one sample, sequenced in a study of blood T cell repertoires in COVID-19. The method was immunoSEQ multiplex PCR; TCRdb's version includes in-frame clones alone and lacks a portion of them. This table has about 230,000 clones, around 84% appearing once. Sequencing input: peripheral blood. The source is an elderly woman with active or convalescent COVID-19.

The V call is TRBV19, the J call TRBJ1-5, with 7 bases that match TRBD1. CDR1 and CDR2 from the germline V gene are LNHDA and SQIVND (reference sequence). The CDR3 runs 18 residues. Trimming at V came to 3 bases and at J to 1 base, leaving 12 bases not matched to a gene. CDR3 in amino acids: CASSILKGADLSNQPQHF. The CDR3 DNA reads as TGTGCCAGTAGTATCTTAAAGGGGGCAGACCTCAGCAATCAGCCCCAGCATTTT.

The rearrangement links TRBV6-5 to TRBJ1-4; 8 bases match TRBD1. Germline V CDR1 and CDR2: MNHEY, SVGAGI. Losses at the gene ends were 6 bases for V and 8 bases for J; bases not matched to a gene: 8. The CDR3 has 14 amino acids. The chain's CDR3 is CASRADRGTEKLFF. CDR3 nucleotide sequence: TGTGCCAGCAGGGCAGACAGGGGCACAGAAAAACTGTTTTTT.

This chain links TRBV4-1 with TRBJ2-2, with TRBD2 matching over 10 bases. J gave up 9 bases and V 10 bases, and 2 bases lay outside the gene matches. Germline assignment: CDR1 MGHRA and CDR2 YSYEKL. The CDR3 sequence is 11 residues long. The CDR3 DNA reads TGCGCCACTAGCGGGAGCAGGGAGCTGTTTTTT. Translation: CATSGSRELFF.

The chain has TRBV7-2 and TRBJ1-3, with 9 bases lining up with TRBD1. Trimming took 1 base from V and 2 from J; bases not matched to a gene: 0. Germline V gene lookup returns CDR1 SGHTA and CDR2 FQGNSA. The CDR3 loop spans 15 amino acids. The CDR3 is CASSLDRGPGNTIYF. The CDR3 DNA follows: TGTGCCAGCAGCTTAGACAGGGGGCCTGGAAACACCATATATTTT. Looking up the rest from reference TRBV7-2 and TRBJ1-3 gives the full variable domain: GAGVSQSPSNKVTEKGKDVELRCDPISGHTALYWYRQSLGQGLEFLIYFQGNSAPDKSGLPSDRFSAERTGGSVSTLTIQRTQQEDSAVYLCASSLDRGPGNTIYFGEGSWLTVV.

This chain connects TRBV5-1 to TRBJ2-3, with 12 bases that match TRBD2. The CDR3 loop spans 15 amino acids. Trimming took 6 bases from V and 2 from J; bases not matched to a gene: 4. CDR1 and CDR2 (germline): SGHRS, YFSETQ. CDR3 bases: TGCGCCAGCATCCCTAGCGGGAGGGCCACAGATACGCAGTATTTT. Its protein is CASIPSGRATDTQYF.

CDR3: CASSQWTGQETQYF. In DNA form, the CDR3 reads TGTGCCAGCAGCCAATGGACAGGGCAAGAGACCCAGTACTTC. The chain employs TRBV14 and TRBJ2-5, with 8 bases aligning to TRBD1. V lost 2 bases, J lost 2 bases, and 1 base stayed unmatched. Germline loops: CDR1 SGHDN, CDR2 FVKESK. The CDR3 covers 14 residues. The whole variable domain, remainder taken from reference TRBV14 and TRBJ2-5, is EAGVTQFPSHSVIEKGQTVTLRCDPISGHDNLYWYRRVMGKEIKFLLHFVKESKQDESGMPNNRFLAERTGGTYSTLKVQPAELEDSGVYFCASSQWTGQETQYFGPGTRLLVL.

V is TRBV24-1 and J is TRBJ2-1; 12 bases agree with TRBD2. V was clipped by 4 bases and J by 0 bases; unmatched bases: 9. This CDR3 region has 19 residues. Germline values: CDR1 KGHDR, CDR2 SFDVKD. The DNA of the CDR3 is TGTGCCACCAGTGAAGGAGGACTAGCGGGAAGGAGCTCCTACAATGAGCAGTTCTTC. This gives the protein CATSEGGLAGRSSYNEQFF.

This clone was recorded a few times. The V gene is TRBV4-1, the J gene TRBJ2-2, with 11 bases lining up with TRBD2. The CDR3 is 17 residues long. J was trimmed by 0 bases and V by 8 bases; bases with no gene match: 8. The germline V gene has CDR1 MGHRA and CDR2 YSYEKL. In nucleotides, the CDR3 is TGCGCCAGCGAACCACTAGCGGGAGATGCGAACACCGGGGAGCTGTTTTTT. Protein sequence: CASEPLAGDANTGELFF.

J is TRBJ2-1 and V is TRBV5-1; 7 nucleotides agree with TRBD2. The CDR3 runs 15 residues. Trimming removed 1 base from V and 6 bases from J; junction bases left unmatched: 7. Germline CDR1 SGHRS, CDR2 YFSETQ. As DNA, the CDR3 is TGCGCCAGCAGCTTGTCTGGGGGGGGTCCCAATGAGCAGTTCTTC. It codes for CASSLSGGGPNEQFF.

The chain combines TRBV7-2 with TRBJ1-3, with D unresolved. Germline CDR1 is SGHTA and CDR2 is FQGNSA. There are 16 residues in the CDR3. The ends were cut back, 4 bases at V and 0 bases at J, with 13 bases in the middle. The CDR3 here is CASSSRPSSSGNTIYF. Written as DNA, the CDR3 is TGTGCCAGCAGCTCGCGGCCCTCTAGCTCTGGAAACACCATATATTTT.

The rearrangement links TRBV30 to TRBJ1-1; 8 positions match TRBD1. Germline CDR1 GTSNPN, CDR2 SVGIG (reference sequence). J gave up 1 base and V 7 bases, and 11 bases lay outside the gene matches. The CDR3 has 15 amino acids. CDR3 protein: CALARTGSANTEAFF. The CDR3, as DNA: TGTGCCTTAGCCCGGACAGGGTCGGCGAACACTGAAGCTTTCTTT.

This clone was seen only once. The chain joins TRBV2 to TRBJ1-1; TRBD1 is a possible D gene (5 bases). From germline, CDR1 is SNHLY and CDR2 FYNNEI. This CDR3 comprises 14 residues. The V and J ends lost 5 bases and 5 bases respectively, with 15 bases between them. Here the CDR3 reads CASSLRQMGTEAFF. Written as DNA, the CDR3 is TGTGCCAGCAGTCTAAGACAGATGGGAACTGAAGCTTTCTTT.

The rearrangement links TRBV5-6 to TRBJ2-1, with D possibly TRBD2 on 5 matching bases. Trimming pared 4 bases from V and 8 bases from J, leaving 13 bases between. The CDR3 has 13 amino acids. From germline, CDR1 is SGHDT and CDR2 YYEEEE. CDR3: CASSAGPRDEQFF. In DNA, the CDR3 is TGTGCCAGCAGCGCGGGTCCTAGAGATGAGCAGTTCTTC.

The chain couples TRBV10-3 to TRBJ2-5; 14 nucleotides match TRBD2. The V gene's germline CDR1 is ENHRY and CDR2 SYGVKD. The V gene end was trimmed by 5 bases and the J gene end by 1 base; junction bases not matched to a gene: 3. CDR3 size: 16 residues. The CDR3: CAISPGLAGGQETQYF. The CDR3 region has the DNA TGTGCCATCAGTCCCGGACTAGCGGGAGGCCAAGAGACCCAGTACTTC.

V gene TRBV5-1 combines with J gene TRBJ1-1; D not resolved. The CDR3 has 14 amino acids. The V and J ends lost 0 bases and 4 bases respectively, with 10 bases between them. CDR1 and CDR2 (germline): SGHRS, YFSETQ. The CDR3 bases are TGCGCCAGCAGCTTGGTCATAGGGAGCACTGAAGCTTTCTTT. Translation gives CASSLVIGSTEAFF.

The chain is built from TRBV5-6 and TRBJ2-4; D is possibly TRBD1 (6 bases). The CDR3 is made up of 15 amino acids. Germline loops: CDR1 SGHDT, CDR2 YYEEEE. V gave up 2 bases and J gave up 0 bases, with 9 bases separating them. The CDR3 region has the DNA TGTGCCAGCAGCTTCTGGGGGCGAGCCAAAAACATTCAGTACTTC. Its protein is CASSFWGRAKNIQYF.

Remarks on this clone: Distinct nucleotide sequences in the sample also encode this CDR3. The chain combines TRBV30 with TRBJ2-5; D uncertain. V lost 0 bases and J lost 1, with 6 bases in between. The CDR3 is 13 residues long. Germline assignment: CDR1 GTSNPN and CDR2 SVGIG (reference sequence). The DNA for the CDR3 is TGTGCCTGGAGTGTGCGTTCCCAAGAGACCCAGTACTTC. This translates into CAWSVRSQETQYF.

This chain connects TRBV10-3 to TRBJ2-4, with 8 bases lining up with TRBD2. Germline V gene sequence: CDR1 ENHRY, CDR2 SYGVKD. Trimming took 8 bases from V and 0 from J; bases not matched to a gene: 9. The CDR3 loop spans 16 amino acids. The CDR3 loop reads CAISPGGGLAKNIQYF. CDR3 DNA: TGTGCCATCTCACCGGGGGGGGGACTAGCCAAAAACATTCAGTACTTC.

The chain has TRBV5-1 and TRBJ2-3, with 10 bases identical to TRBD1. V lost 7 bases and J lost 0; bases outside the gene matches: 5. Germline V gene sequence: CDR1 SGHRS, CDR2 YFSETQ. The CDR3 has 15 amino acids. CDR3 residues: CASRQGAPSTDTQYF. CDR3 bases: TGCGCCAGCCGACAGGGGGCTCCTAGCACAGATACGCAGTATTTT.

CDR3 in amino acids: CASSYSLAGDTQYF. In DNA, the CDR3 is TGTGCCAGCAGTTACTCCTTGGCGGGAGATACGCAGTATTTT. The genes are TRBV6-5 and TRBJ2-3, with D possibly TRBD2 on 5 matching bases. CDR3 length: 14 residues. Germline loops: CDR1 MNHEY, CDR2 SVGAGI. V was cut by 0 bases and J by 5 bases, with 9 bases left in between.

The chain recombines TRBV9 with TRBJ2-1, with 7 bases matching TRBD2. The junction had 12 bases not matched to a gene; V was cut back by 0 bases and J by 12 bases. The length of the CDR3 is 15 residues. Germline-derived CDR1 and CDR2 are SGDLS and YYNGEE. The CDR3 DNA is TGTGCCAGCAGCGTAGCCCCTGGACTAGTGGTAGCGCAGTTCTTC. Translating gives CASSVAPGLVVAQFF.

The rearrangement joins TRBV5-1 to TRBJ2-3; no clear D. V was clipped by 0 bases and J by 5 bases, with 7 bases between them. The CDR3 totals 13 residues. In germline, CDR1 is SGHRS, CDR2 YFSETQ. The CDR3 protein is CASSLDYVDTQYF. The CDR3 bases are TGCGCCAGCAGCTTGGATTATGTAGATACGCAGTATTTT.

The V gene is TRBV10-1, the J gene TRBJ2-7; 13 positions match TRBD2. The CDR3 extends over 19 amino acids. V trimming: 0 bases; J trimming: 7 bases; junction bases outside the gene matches: 15. The germline V gene encodes CDR1 WNHNN and CDR2 SYGVQD (reference sequence). The CDR3: CASSESGKTGLAGVGEQYF. In DNA, the CDR3 is TGCGCCAGCAGTGAGTCGGGTAAAACTGGACTAGCGGGAGTGGGAGAGCAGTACTTC.

The CDR3 nucleotides are TGTGCCAGCAGCCCTCCCCGACAGGGGCCTGAAGCTTTCTTT. As protein: CASSPPRQGPEAFF. This chain links TRBV28 with TRBJ1-1; the match to TRBD1 covers 8 bases. V gave up 6 bases and J gave up 6 bases; unmatched junction bases: 9. The CDR3 is 14 amino acids. Germline CDR1 reads MDHEN; CDR2 reads SYDVKM.

The chain couples TRBV9 to TRBJ1-6; D possibly corresponds to TRBD1 (5 bases). The CDR3 loop spans 14 amino acids. Trimming removed 4 bases at V and 7 bases at J, with 12 bases between. Germline assignment: CDR1 SGDLS and CDR2 YYNGEE. The CDR3 sequence is CASSPGLLNSPLHF. CDR3 sequence (DNA): TGTGCCAGCAGCCCGGGACTTCTGAATTCACCCCTCCACTTT.

This rearrangement joins TRBV6-5 to TRBJ1-2, with D possibly being TRBD1 (6 bases). The CDR3 has 14 residues. Trimming shortened V by 7 bases and J by 4 bases, and 16 bases separated the two germline ends. CDR1 MNHEY and CDR2 SVGAGI come from the germline V gene. In DNA, the CDR3 is TGTGCCAGCACCCCCGGGGACATAAGCTATGGCTACACCTTC. Encoded protein: CASTPGDISYGYTF.

The V call is TRBV5-4, the J call TRBJ1-1, with 7 bases matching TRBD1. The CDR3 is 14 amino acids. Per germline, CDR1 SGHNT and CDR2 YYREEE (reference sequence). With 0 bases clipped from V and 4 bases from J, the junction kept 3 bases outside the gene matches. The CDR3, as DNA: TGTGCCAGCAGCTTGGCGACAGGGTTCACTGAAGCTTTCTTT. This sequence encodes CASSLATGFTEAFF.

This rearrangement joins TRBV2 to TRBJ1-2, with a possible D match to TRBD1 (5 bases). Germline V gene sequence: CDR1 SNHLY, CDR2 FYNNEI. The CDR3 loop spans 14 amino acids. The CDR3 DNA follows: TGTGCGGGCACAGGAAGGACCTCTAACTATGGCTACACCTTC. Translation gives CAGTGRTSNYGYTF.

The CDR3 DNA reads TGTGCCAGCAGCTTCAGAAGGGGCGTTTTTGAGCAGTACTTC. The encoded protein is CASSFRRGVFEQYF. The chain links TRBV7-2 to TRBJ2-7; TRBD1 is a possible D gene (5 bases). Trimming took off 3 bases at V and 7 bases at J, with 16 bases between the two ends. Germline loops: CDR1 SGHTA, CDR2 FQGNSA. There are 14 residues in the CDR3.

The chain uses TRBV4-3 and TRBJ2-7; 10 positions match TRBD2. From germline, CDR1 is LGHNA and CDR2 YSLEER. The CDR3 spans 17 residues. The ends lost 3 bases at V and 0 bases at J; junction bases unmatched: 8. CDR3 region: CASSQALAGAFSYEQYF. The CDR3 DNA follows: TGCGCCAGCAGCCAGGCTCTAGCGGGGGCCTTCTCCTACGAGCAGTACTTC.

The J gene is TRBJ2-7, the V gene TRBV6-6, with 9 nucleotides matching TRBD2. Germline V gene sequence: CDR1 MNHNY, CDR2 SVGAGI (reference sequence). V shed 2 bases and J 12 bases; nucleotides not matched to a gene: 5. The CDR3 sequence is 12 residues long. In DNA form, the CDR3 reads TGTGCCAGCAGTTACATTGCGGGAGGGTTGTACTTC. Protein: CASSYIAGGLYF.

This chain uses TRBV18 with TRBJ2-6; 8 bases fit TRBD2. This CDR3 region has 16 residues. From germline, CDR1 is KGHSH and CDR2 LQKENI. With 8 bases clipped from V and 0 bases from J, the junction kept 6 bases outside the gene matches. CDR3 loop: CASKTGGSSGANVLTF. The CDR3 nucleotides read TGTGCCAGCAAAACGGGGGGGAGCTCTGGGGCCAACGTCCTGACTTTC.